The text below deals with one TCR beta chain. The antigen is not known. Each CDR3 protein gets one entry after TCRdb re-called the 5' RACE reads with MiXCR. Of approximately 500,000 distinct CDR3 sequences listed, less than 25% are singletons. The data are from a study of identical twins. Regarding the study as a whole: Fewer insertions were carried by abundant cord blood beta clonotypes, but none was seen in memory repertoires.

Per the germline V gene, CDR1 is SGHDT and CDR2 is YYEEEE. The CDR3 runs 16 residues. Trimming cost V 4 bases and J 6 bases; bases outside gene matches: 11. In addition, the sample was reused for a study of T cells expressing NK-cell markers.

V usage is TRBV5-6 and J usage is TRBJ2-3; TRBD2 agrees at 10 bases. Sequencing input: CD4+ T cells sorted from blood. This TCR came from a young woman in good health. In DNA, the CDR3 is TGTGCCAGCAGCCTACAGGGACTAGCGAAGTCGGATACGCAGTATTTT. Protein sequence: CASSLQGLAKSDTQYF.